This paragraph reports one TCR beta chain. Its antigen is undetermined. The entry originates in a study of cytomegalovirus exposure and HLA in healthy donors. Study-wide findings and caveats: Versus the roughly 640-donor mean, an Asian-associated ancestry cluster reportedly showed fewer N-insertions in a later analysis. Usually a TCR sequence was rare, but some public TCRs were found in many donors.

Trimming removed 6 bases from V and 10 bases from J, with 16 bases in between. This CDR3 has 12 amino acids. In germline, CDR1 is SQVTM, CDR2 ANQGSEA. The PCR was carried out with 60 Vbeta primers and 13 Jbeta primers. This table comes from immunoSEQ multiplex PCR, and its TCRdb copy is limited to in-frame clones, with some not included. The data contain 200,000 to 250,000 clones, approximately 80% of them singletons. The clonotype originates from a man younger than 40 in good health and CMV-seronegative. The chain carries TRBV29-1 and TRBJ2-1; weak D call: TRBD1 (6 bases). Sequenced: PBMCs. CDR3 in amino acids: CSVGEGGLEQFF. Here the CDR3 DNA reads TGCAGCGTGGGCGAAGGGGGTTTGGAGCAGTTCTTC.